Listed below are T cell receptor beta chains from one sample, sequenced in a study of metastatic and nonmetastatic thyroid tumors. TCRdb redid the clone calls on the PCR reads using MiXCR. The sample lists 30,000 to 40,000 clones, 35% occurring once. What was sequenced was tumor tissue. The receptors were sampled from a female donor with papillary thyroid cancer or a benign thyroid nodule (not recorded which). Some clones in this sample may be carry-over from other donors' samples. Both conserved end residues are part of each CDR3. Each record gives: CDR3 protein, CDR3 DNA, J gene, V gene, clone size, D gene. A D gene is named only where the DNA matches it firmly. Not every row has a clone size; where given, it reads once, few, many or a size class.

CDR3aa: CASLDIRNEQYF
CDR3nt: TGTGCCAGCTTGGACATTCGGAACGAGCAGTACTTC
j_gene: TRBJ2-7
v_gene: TRBV6-1
abundance: NA
d_gene: NA

CDR3aa: CSVERDRGDNEQFF
CDR3nt: TGCAGCGTTGAAAGGGACAGGGGTGACAATGAGCAGTTCTTC
j_gene: TRBJ2-1
v_gene: TRBV29-1
abundance: few
d_gene: TRBD1

CDR3aa: CASSYGAGKFQPQHF
CDR3nt: TGTGCCAGCAGTTACGGGGCAGGGAAGTTTCAGCCCCAGCATTTT
j_gene: TRBJ1-5
v_gene: TRBV6-2/TRBV6-3
abundance: few
d_gene: NA

CDR3aa: CASSHGPPRDEQFF
CDR3nt: TGTGCCAGCAGTCACGGGCCCCCGAGGGATGAGCAGTTCTTC
j_gene: TRBJ2-1
v_gene: TRBV6-1
abundance: NA
d_gene: NA

CDR3aa: CASSSDRGNEQFF
CDR3nt: TGTGCCAGTAGTAGTGACAGGGGGAATGAGCAGTTCTTC
j_gene: TRBJ2-1
v_gene: TRBV19
abundance: few
d_gene: TRBD1

CDR3aa: CAWMGGQGASDTQYF
CDR3nt: TGTGCCTGGATGGGCGGTCAGGGGGCAAGTGATACGCAGTATTTT
j_gene: TRBJ2-3
v_gene: TRBV30
abundance: NA
d_gene: TRBD1

CDR3aa: CASSQGQGEVYGYTF
CDR3nt: TGTGCCAGCAGTCAGGGACAGGGGGAGGTCTATGGCTACACCTTC
j_gene: TRBJ1-2
v_gene: TRBV28
abundance: few
d_gene: TRBD1

CDR3aa: CASGHRHWNHSGNTIYF
CDR3nt: TGTGCTAGTGGGCACCGTCATTGGAACCACTCTGGAAACACCATATATTTT
j_gene: TRBJ1-3
v_gene: TRBV12-5
abundance: NA
d_gene: NA

CDR3aa: CASSLDSGLLVGKYF
CDR3nt: TGTGCCAGCAGCTTAGATTCAGGACTTCTAGTCGGAAAGTACTTC
j_gene: TRBJ2-7
v_gene: TRBV11-2
abundance: NA
d_gene: NA

CDR3aa: CASSQQAINYGYTF
CDR3nt: TGTGCCAGCTCACAGCAAGCGATTAACTATGGCTACACCTTC
j_gene: TRBJ1-2
v_gene: TRBV19
abundance: once
d_gene: NA

CDR3aa: CASGVAGVGDTQYF
CDR3nt: TGTGCCAGTGGCGTAGCGGGAGTGGGGGATACGCAGTATTTT
j_gene: TRBJ2-3
v_gene: TRBV19
abundance: few
d_gene: TRBD2

CDR3aa: CASSPRGLAEARGYEQYF
CDR3nt: TGTGCCAGCAGTCCGAGGGGTCTAGCGGAAGCCCGGGGATACGAGCAGTACTTC
j_gene: TRBJ2-7
v_gene: TRBV6-5
abundance: many
d_gene: TRBD2

CDR3aa: CASSLVENSPLHF
CDR3nt: TGTGCCAGCAGCTTGGTAGAGAATTCACCCCTCCACTTT
j_gene: TRBJ1-6
v_gene: TRBV7-2
abundance: NA
d_gene: NA

CDR3aa: CASSTWAGKTDTQYF
CDR3nt: TGTGCCAGCAGCACGTGGGCGGGGAAAACAGATACGCAGTATTTT
j_gene: TRBJ2-3
v_gene: TRBV14
abundance: NA
d_gene: NA

CDR3aa: CSARDPGWDEQYF
CDR3nt: TGCAGTGCTAGAGATCCCGGTTGGGACGAGCAGTACTTC
j_gene: TRBJ2-7
v_gene: TRBV20-1
abundance: NA
d_gene: NA

CDR3aa: CASSFDWTGGNEQFF
CDR3nt: TGTGCCAGCAGTTTCGATTGGACAGGGGGCAATGAGCAGTTCTTC
j_gene: TRBJ2-1
v_gene: TRBV27
abundance: NA
d_gene: TRBD1

CDR3aa: CASRATGQTYGYTF
CDR3nt: TGTGCCAGCAGAGCAACAGGACAGACCTATGGCTACACCTTC
j_gene: TRBJ1-2
v_gene: TRBV2
abundance: NA
d_gene: NA

CDR3aa: CASSTRVAGELFF
CDR3nt: TGTGCCAGTAGTACCCGGGTGGCCGGGGAGCTGTTTTTT
j_gene: TRBJ2-2
v_gene: TRBV19
abundance: NA
d_gene: NA

CDR3aa: CGDGGSNTGELFF
CDR3nt: TGTGGGGACGGCGGATCGAACACCGGGGAGCTGTTTTTT
j_gene: TRBJ2-2
v_gene: TRBV7-2
abundance: NA
d_gene: NA

CDR3aa: CASSFQLGTNTEAFF
CDR3nt: TGTGCCAGTAGTTTCCAACTCGGGACTAACACTGAAGCTTTCTTT
j_gene: TRBJ1-1
v_gene: TRBV19
abundance: few
d_gene: NA

CDR3aa: CASTTQGAGANVLTF
CDR3nt: TGTGCCAGCACGACACAGGGGGCTGGGGCCAACGTCCTGACTTTC
j_gene: TRBJ2-6
v_gene: TRBV6-1
abundance: NA
d_gene: TRBD1

CDR3aa: CASRSGQGNTGELFF
CDR3nt: TGTGCCAGCAGGTCGGGACAGGGGAACACCGGGGAGCTGTTTTTT
j_gene: TRBJ2-2
v_gene: TRBV11-3
abundance: NA
d_gene: TRBD1

CDR3aa: CSARSLDSGDSYEQYF
CDR3nt: TGCAGTGCTAGATCCCTCGACAGCGGGGATTCCTACGAGCAGTACTTC
j_gene: TRBJ2-7
v_gene: TRBV20-1
abundance: once
d_gene: TRBD2

CDR3aa: CASSTTGEGSYEQYF
CDR3nt: TGTGCCAGTAGTACTACAGGGGAAGGCTCCTACGAGCAGTACTTC
j_gene: TRBJ2-7
v_gene: TRBV19
abundance: few
d_gene: TRBD1

CDR3aa: CASNSPGRTDTQYF
CDR3nt: TGTGCCAGCAATAGTCCTGGCCGGACAGATACGCAGTATTTT
j_gene: TRBJ2-3
v_gene: TRBV28
abundance: NA
d_gene: NA

CDR3aa: CASSLRIGELFF
CDR3nt: TGTGCCAGCAGCTTACGGATCGGGGAGCTGTTTTTT
j_gene: TRBJ2-2
v_gene: TRBV7-9
abundance: NA
d_gene: NA

CDR3aa: CASSMDPGGREQFF
CDR3nt: TGTGCCAGCAGCATGGATCCAGGGGGCAGGGAGCAGTTCTTC
j_gene: TRBJ2-1
v_gene: TRBV6-1
abundance: few
d_gene: TRBD1

CDR3aa: CASSLGGLRQPQHF
CDR3nt: TGTGCCAGCAGTTTAGGGGGACTGAGGCAGCCCCAGCATTTT
j_gene: TRBJ1-5
v_gene: TRBV12-3/TRBV12-4
abundance: few
d_gene: NA

CDR3aa: CASSVDGSWYNEQFF
CDR3nt: TGTGCCAGCAGCGTAGACGGGAGTTGGTACAATGAGCAGTTCTTC
j_gene: TRBJ2-1
v_gene: TRBV9
abundance: NA
d_gene: NA

CDR3aa: CSARRVGAGNTIYF
CDR3nt: TGCAGTGCTAGAAGGGTGGGAGCTGGAAACACCATATATTTT
j_gene: TRBJ1-3
v_gene: TRBV20-1
abundance: NA
d_gene: NA

CDR3aa: CASSIENEQFF
CDR3nt: TGTGCCAGCAGCATCGAAAATGAGCAGTTCTTC
j_gene: TRBJ2-1
v_gene: TRBV7-2
abundance: NA
d_gene: NA

CDR3aa: CASTNQGEVAPLHF
CDR3nt: TGTGCCAGTACCAATCAGGGGGAAGTAGCACCCCTCCACTTT
j_gene: TRBJ1-6
v_gene: TRBV19
abundance: NA
d_gene: TRBD1

CDR3aa: CASSLKDRGLSPLHF
CDR3nt: TGTGCCAGCAGTTTGAAGGACAGGGGGTTGTCACCCCTCCACTTT
j_gene: TRBJ1-6
v_gene: TRBV12-3/TRBV12-4
abundance: few
d_gene: TRBD1

CDR3aa: CASSRQGAHGYTF
CDR3nt: TGTGCCAGCAGCAGACAGGGGGCGCATGGCTACACCTTC
j_gene: TRBJ1-2
v_gene: TRBV27
abundance: many
d_gene: TRBD1

CDR3aa: CASSWSEGEWDNQPQHF
CDR3nt: TGTGCCAGCAGTTGGTCTGAGGGGGAGTGGGACAATCAGCCCCAGCATTTT
j_gene: TRBJ1-5
v_gene: TRBV28
abundance: few
d_gene: NA

CDR3aa: CASSVVEQITDTQYF
CDR3nt: TGTGCCAGCAGCGTAGTCGAGCAAATCACAGATACGCAGTATTTT
j_gene: TRBJ2-3
v_gene: TRBV9
abundance: many
d_gene: NA

CDR3aa: CAWSGDLSGELFF
CDR3nt: TGTGCCTGGAGTGGCGACCTGTCCGGGGAGCTGTTTTTT
j_gene: TRBJ2-2
v_gene: TRBV30
abundance: NA
d_gene: NA

CDR3aa: CASSYYRTGNYGYTF
CDR3nt: TGTGCCAGCAGTTACTACAGAACAGGAAACTATGGCTACACCTTC
j_gene: TRBJ1-2
v_gene: TRBV6-6
abundance: many
d_gene: NA

CDR3aa: CASSEILAGQYEQYF
CDR3nt: TGTGCCAGCAGTGAAATACTAGCGGGGCAATACGAGCAGTACTTC
j_gene: TRBJ2-7
v_gene: TRBV6-1
abundance: few
d_gene: TRBD2

CDR3aa: CASRPGTSSDEQFF
CDR3nt: TGTGCCAGCAGACCCGGGACTAGCTCCGATGAGCAGTTCTTC
j_gene: TRBJ2-1
v_gene: TRBV12-3/TRBV12-4
abundance: few
d_gene: TRBD2

CDR3aa: CSAIRQTNEQFF
CDR3nt: TGCAGTGCTATAAGACAGACAAATGAGCAGTTCTTC
j_gene: TRBJ2-1
v_gene: TRBV20-1
abundance: NA
d_gene: NA

CDR3aa: CASTSSGDSKNIQYF
CDR3nt: TGTGCCAGCACTTCGTCCGGGGACAGCAAAAACATTCAGTACTTC
j_gene: TRBJ2-4
v_gene: TRBV12-3/TRBV12-4
abundance: NA
d_gene: TRBD1

CDR3aa: CASSLPGTGPNYGYTF
CDR3nt: TGTGCCAGCAGTTTACCAGGGACAGGGCCTAACTATGGCTACACCTTC
j_gene: TRBJ1-2
v_gene: TRBV28
abundance: few
d_gene: TRBD1

CDR3aa: CASSLVGTPTDEQYF
CDR3nt: TGCGCCAGCAGCTTGGTTGGGACCCCTACGGACGAGCAGTACTTC
j_gene: TRBJ2-7
v_gene: TRBV5-1
abundance: NA
d_gene: NA

CDR3aa: CASSEPGLAVEETQYF
CDR3nt: TGTGCCAGCAGTGAGCCGGGACTAGCGGTAGAAGAGACCCAGTACTTC
j_gene: TRBJ2-5
v_gene: TRBV2
abundance: NA
d_gene: TRBD2

CDR3aa: CASSSPSGELFF
CDR3nt: TGTGCCAGCAGTTCCCCGAGCGGGGAGCTGTTTTTT
j_gene: TRBJ2-2
v_gene: TRBV12-3/TRBV12-4
abundance: few
d_gene: NA

CDR3aa: CASSLRMGREQFF
CDR3nt: TGTGCCAGCAGCCTGAGAATGGGCCGTGAGCAGTTCTTC
j_gene: TRBJ2-1
v_gene: TRBV14
abundance: many
d_gene: NA

CDR3aa: CASTPMSDGYTF
CDR3nt: TGTGCCAGCACCCCCATGTCAGATGGCTACACCTTC
j_gene: TRBJ1-2
v_gene: TRBV6-1
abundance: few
d_gene: NA

CDR3aa: CASSFELGENSPLHF
CDR3nt: TGTGCCAGCAGTTTTGAGTTGGGGGAGAATTCACCCCTCCACTTT
j_gene: TRBJ1-6
v_gene: TRBV12-3/TRBV12-4
abundance: NA
d_gene: NA

CDR3aa: CATGASGQDTQYF
CDR3nt: TGTGCCACCGGAGCTAGCGGACAAGATACGCAGTATTTT
j_gene: TRBJ2-3
v_gene: TRBV15
abundance: many
d_gene: TRBD2

CDR3aa: CASSLDLGQNAIGYGYTF
CDR3nt: TGTGCCAGCAGCTTAGATCTGGGACAGAATGCCATAGGCTATGGCTACACCTTC
j_gene: TRBJ1-2
v_gene: TRBV11-2
abundance: NA
d_gene: TRBD1

CDR3aa: CASSIRGADSGNTIYF
CDR3nt: TGTGCCAGTAGTATAAGGGGAGCGGACTCTGGAAACACCATATATTTT
j_gene: TRBJ1-3
v_gene: TRBV19
abundance: NA
d_gene: NA

CDR3aa: CASSELATAEQYF
CDR3nt: TGCGCCAGCAGTGAGTTAGCTACAGCCGAGCAGTACTTC
j_gene: TRBJ2-7
v_gene: TRBV10-1
abundance: few
d_gene: NA

CDR3aa: CASSPADSSYNEQFF
CDR3nt: TGTGCCAGCAGTCCGGCAGATAGCTCCTACAATGAGCAGTTCTTC
j_gene: TRBJ2-1
v_gene: TRBV28
abundance: few
d_gene: NA

CDR3aa: CASSERRVGHLYQETQYF
CDR3nt: TGTGCCAGCAGTGAAAGAAGGGTGGGACACTTGTACCAAGAGACCCAGTACTTC
j_gene: TRBJ2-5
v_gene: TRBV6-1
abundance: NA
d_gene: NA

CDR3aa: CASRRTTGTLSYTF
CDR3nt: TGTGCCAGCAGGAGGACGACAGGGACTTTGAGCTACACCTTC
j_gene: TRBJ1-2
v_gene: TRBV27
abundance: few
d_gene: TRBD1

CDR3aa: CASSFRTGKGSGANVLTF
CDR3nt: TGTGCCAGCAGCTTTAGGACAGGGAAAGGTTCTGGGGCCAACGTCCTGACTTTC
j_gene: TRBJ2-6
v_gene: TRBV11-2
abundance: NA
d_gene: TRBD1

CDR3aa: CASSPGTDHEKLFF
CDR3nt: TGTGCCAGTAGTCCAGGGACTGATCATGAAAAACTGTTTTTT
j_gene: TRBJ1-4
v_gene: TRBV19
abundance: NA
d_gene: NA

CDR3aa: CASSYRSTDTQYF
CDR3nt: TGTGCCAGCAGTTACCGAAGCACAGATACGCAGTATTTT
j_gene: TRBJ2-3
v_gene: TRBV6-5
abundance: NA
d_gene: NA

CDR3aa: CASSYDSPRYGYTF
CDR3nt: TGTGCCAGCAGTTACGACAGTCCGAGGTATGGCTACACCTTC
j_gene: TRBJ1-2
v_gene: TRBV6-2/TRBV6-3
abundance: NA
d_gene: NA